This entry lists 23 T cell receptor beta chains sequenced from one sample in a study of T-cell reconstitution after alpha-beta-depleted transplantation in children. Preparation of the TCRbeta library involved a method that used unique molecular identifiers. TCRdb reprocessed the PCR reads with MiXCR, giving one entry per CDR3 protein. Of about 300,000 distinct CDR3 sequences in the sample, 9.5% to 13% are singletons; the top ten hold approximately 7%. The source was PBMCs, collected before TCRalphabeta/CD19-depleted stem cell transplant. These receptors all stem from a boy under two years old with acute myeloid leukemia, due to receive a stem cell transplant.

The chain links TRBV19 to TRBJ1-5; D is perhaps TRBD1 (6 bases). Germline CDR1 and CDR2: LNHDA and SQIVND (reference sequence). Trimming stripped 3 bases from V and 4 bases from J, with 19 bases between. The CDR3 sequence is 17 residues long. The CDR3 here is CASSITGEDSFNQPQHF. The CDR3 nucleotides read TGTGCCAGTAGTATTACGGGGGAGGACAGTTTTAATCAGCCCCAGCATTTT.

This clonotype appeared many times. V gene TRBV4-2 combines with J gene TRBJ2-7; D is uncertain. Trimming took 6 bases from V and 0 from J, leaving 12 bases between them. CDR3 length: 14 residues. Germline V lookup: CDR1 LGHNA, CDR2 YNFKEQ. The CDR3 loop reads CASRVHSSSYEQYF. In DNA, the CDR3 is TGTGCCAGCAGGGTACACTCCAGCTCCTACGAGCAGTACTTC.

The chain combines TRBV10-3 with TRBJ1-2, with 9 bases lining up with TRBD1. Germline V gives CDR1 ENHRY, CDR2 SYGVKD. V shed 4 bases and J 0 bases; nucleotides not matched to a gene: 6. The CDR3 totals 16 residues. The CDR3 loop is CAISADRGRANYGYTF. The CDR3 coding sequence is TGTGCCATCAGTGCGGACAGGGGTCGGGCTAACTATGGCTACACCTTC.

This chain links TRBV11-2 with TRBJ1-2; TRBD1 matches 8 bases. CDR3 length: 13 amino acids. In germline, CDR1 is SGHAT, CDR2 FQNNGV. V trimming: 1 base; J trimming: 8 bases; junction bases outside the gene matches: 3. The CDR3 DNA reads TGTGCCAGCAGCTTAGGACAGGGGATGGGCTACACCTTC. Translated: CASSLGQGMGYTF.

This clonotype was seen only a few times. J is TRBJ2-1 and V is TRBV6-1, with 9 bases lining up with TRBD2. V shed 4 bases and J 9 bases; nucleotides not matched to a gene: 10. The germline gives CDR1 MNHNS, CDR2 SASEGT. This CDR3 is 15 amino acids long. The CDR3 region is CASSVGGGAYGEQFF. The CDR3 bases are TGTGCCAGCAGTGTTGGCGGGGGGGCTTATGGTGAGCAGTTCTTC.

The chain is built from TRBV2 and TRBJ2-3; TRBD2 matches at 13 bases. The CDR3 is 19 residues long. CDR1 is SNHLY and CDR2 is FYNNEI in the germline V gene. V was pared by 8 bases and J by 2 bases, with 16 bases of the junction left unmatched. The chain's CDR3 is CASCLVVLAGGGVTDTQYF. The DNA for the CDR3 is TGTGCCAGCTGTTTAGTGGTACTAGCGGGAGGGGGGGTCACAGATACGCAGTATTTT.

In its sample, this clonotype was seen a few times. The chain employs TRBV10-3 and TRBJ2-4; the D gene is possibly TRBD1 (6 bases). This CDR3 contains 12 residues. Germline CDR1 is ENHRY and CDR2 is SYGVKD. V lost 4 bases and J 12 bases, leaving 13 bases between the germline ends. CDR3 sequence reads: CAISGTHRDQYF. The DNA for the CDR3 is TGTGCCATCAGTGGAACCCACAGGGATCAGTACTTC.

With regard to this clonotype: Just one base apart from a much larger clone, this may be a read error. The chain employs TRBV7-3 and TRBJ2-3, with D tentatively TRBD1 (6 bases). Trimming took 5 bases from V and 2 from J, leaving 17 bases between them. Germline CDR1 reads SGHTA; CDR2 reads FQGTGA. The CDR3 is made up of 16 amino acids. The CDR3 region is CASSLRTASATDTQYF. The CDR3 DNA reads TGTGCCAGCAGCCTCCGGACAGCTTCGGCCACAGATACGCAGTATTTT.

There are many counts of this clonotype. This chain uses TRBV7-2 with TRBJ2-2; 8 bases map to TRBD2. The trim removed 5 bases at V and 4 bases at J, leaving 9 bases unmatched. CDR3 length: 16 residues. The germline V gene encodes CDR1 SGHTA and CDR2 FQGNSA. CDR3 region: CASSPPGGRGTGELFF. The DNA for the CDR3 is TGTGCCAGCAGCCCCCCGGGGGGGCGAGGCACCGGGGAGCTGTTTTTT.

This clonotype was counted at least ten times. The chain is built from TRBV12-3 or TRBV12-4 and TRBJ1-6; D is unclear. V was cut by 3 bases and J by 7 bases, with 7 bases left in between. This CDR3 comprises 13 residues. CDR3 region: CASSFWSNSPLHF. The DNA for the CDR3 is TGTGCCAGCAGTTTTTGGTCAAATTCACCCCTCCACTTT.

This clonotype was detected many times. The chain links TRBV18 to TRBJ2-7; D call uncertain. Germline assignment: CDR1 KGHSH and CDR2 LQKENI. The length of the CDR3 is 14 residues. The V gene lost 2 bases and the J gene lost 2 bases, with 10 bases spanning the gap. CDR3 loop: CASSPFGATYEQYF. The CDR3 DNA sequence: TGTGCCAGCTCACCATTTGGAGCCACCTACGAGCAGTACTTC. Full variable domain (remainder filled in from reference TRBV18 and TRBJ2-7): NAGVMQNPRHLVRRRGQEARLRCSPMKGHSHVYWYRQLPEEGLKFMVYLQKENIIDESGMPKERFSAEFPKEGPSILRIQQVVRGDSAAYFCASSPFGATYEQYFGPGTRLTVT.

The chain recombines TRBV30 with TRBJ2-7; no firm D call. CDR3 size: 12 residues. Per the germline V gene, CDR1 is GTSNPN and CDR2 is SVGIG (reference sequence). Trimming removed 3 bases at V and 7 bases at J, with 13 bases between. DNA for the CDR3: TGTGCCTGGAGATTTTACCGTGAAGAGCAGTACTTC. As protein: CAWRFYREEQYF.

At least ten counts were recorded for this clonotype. The CDR3 region has the DNA TGCGCCAGCAGCTTGGCCCGGCCCTTCACAGATACGCAGTATTTT. Translating gives CASSLARPFTDTQYF. The chain has TRBV5-1 and TRBJ2-3; D gene ambiguous. This CDR3 has 15 amino acids. From germline, CDR1 is SGHRS and CDR2 YFSETQ. V gave up 0 bases and J gave up 2 bases, with 10 bases separating them.

In nucleotides, the CDR3 is TGTGCCAGCAGTTTAGGTCGAGTACTAGCGGGGGCCTTTTACGAGCAGTACTTC. This sequence encodes CASSLGRVLAGAFYEQYF. The rearrangement joins TRBV12-3 or TRBV12-4 to TRBJ2-7; 11 positions agree with TRBD2. V was clipped by 1 base and J by 4 bases; unmatched bases: 12. The CDR3 contains 18 residues.

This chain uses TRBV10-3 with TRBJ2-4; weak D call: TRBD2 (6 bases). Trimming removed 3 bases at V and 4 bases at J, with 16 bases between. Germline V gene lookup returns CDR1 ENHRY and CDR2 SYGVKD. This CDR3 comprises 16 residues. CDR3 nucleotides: TGTGCCATCAGTGATCTGGCGGGAATAGCAAAAAACATTCAGTACTTC. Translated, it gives CAISDLAGIAKNIQYF.

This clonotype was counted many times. CDR3 bases: TGTGCCAGCAGCTTAGGGGACCCCTATGGCTACACCTTC. Translating gives CASSLGDPYGYTF. The chain recombines TRBV7-8 with TRBJ1-2, with D perhaps TRBD1 (5 bases). CDR3 length: 13 amino acids. The V end lost 1 base, the J end lost 4 bases, and 7 bases lay between the germline ends. Germline loops: CDR1 SGHVS, CDR2 FQNEAQ.

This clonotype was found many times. For the CDR3, the DNA is TGTGCCAGCAGTGGAGGGGGGGGCAGCTACAATGAGCAGTTCTTC. Amino acids: CASSGGGGSYNEQFF. The chain combines TRBV25-1 with TRBJ2-1, with D possibly matching TRBD2 (7 bases). V gave up 4 bases and J gave up 3 bases, with 13 bases separating them. The CDR3 sequence is 15 residues long. Germline V gives CDR1 MGHDK, CDR2 SYGVNS.

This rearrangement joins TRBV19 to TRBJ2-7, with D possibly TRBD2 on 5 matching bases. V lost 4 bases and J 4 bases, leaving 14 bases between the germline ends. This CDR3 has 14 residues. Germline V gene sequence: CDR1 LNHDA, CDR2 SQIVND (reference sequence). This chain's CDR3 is CASSTDTSGYEQYF. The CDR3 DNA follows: TGTGCCAGTAGTACCGACACCAGCGGTTACGAGCAGTACTTC.

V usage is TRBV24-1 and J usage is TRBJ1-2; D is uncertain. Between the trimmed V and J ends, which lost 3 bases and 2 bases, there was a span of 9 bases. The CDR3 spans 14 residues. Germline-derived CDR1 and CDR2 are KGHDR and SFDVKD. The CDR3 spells CATSDIDGNYGYTF. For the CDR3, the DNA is TGTGCCACCAGTGATATCGACGGGAACTATGGCTACACCTTC.

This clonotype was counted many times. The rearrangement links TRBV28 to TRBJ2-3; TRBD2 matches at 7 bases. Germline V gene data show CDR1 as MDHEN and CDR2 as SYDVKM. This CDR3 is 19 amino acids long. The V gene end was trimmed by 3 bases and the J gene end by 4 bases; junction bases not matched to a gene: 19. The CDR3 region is CASSFKITAGVAGPDTQYF. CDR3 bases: TGTGCCAGCAGTTTTAAAATTACCGCGGGAGTAGCGGGTCCAGATACGCAGTATTTT.

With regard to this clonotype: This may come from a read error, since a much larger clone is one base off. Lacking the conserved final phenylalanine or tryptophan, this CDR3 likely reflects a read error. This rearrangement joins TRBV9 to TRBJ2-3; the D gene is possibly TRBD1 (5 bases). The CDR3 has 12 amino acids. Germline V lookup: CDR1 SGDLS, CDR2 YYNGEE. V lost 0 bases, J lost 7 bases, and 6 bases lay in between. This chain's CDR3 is CASSVEGNTQYY. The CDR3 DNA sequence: TGTGCCAGCAGCGTAGAGGGGAATACGCAGTATTAT.

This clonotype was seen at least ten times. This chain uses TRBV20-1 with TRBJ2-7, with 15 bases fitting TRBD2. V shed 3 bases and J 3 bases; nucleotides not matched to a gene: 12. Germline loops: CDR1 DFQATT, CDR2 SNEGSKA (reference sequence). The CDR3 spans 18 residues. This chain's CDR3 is CSASSQGLAGGGFYEQYF. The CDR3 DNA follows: TGCAGTGCTAGCAGCCAGGGACTAGCGGGAGGAGGGTTCTACGAGCAGTACTTC.

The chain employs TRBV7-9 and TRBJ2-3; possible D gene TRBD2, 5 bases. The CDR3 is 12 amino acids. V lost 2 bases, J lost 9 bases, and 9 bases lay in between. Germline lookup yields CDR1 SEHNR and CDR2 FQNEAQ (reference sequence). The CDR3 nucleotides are TGTGCCAGCAGCTTACTCGGGAACACGCAGTATTTT. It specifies CASSLLGNTQYF.